This T cell receptor beta chain was recorded in a study of blood T cell repertoires in COVID-19 (dated by TCRdb to about 2020). Study-wide context: Samples covering the acute and convalescent phases of COVID-19 were provided by collaborators in the United States, Italy and Spain. The prospective study material was composed of cDNA or gDNA derived from T cells, B-cell-depleted T cells, or PBMCs. The dataset comprised deeply sampled blood TCRbeta repertoires from subjects exposed to, actively infected with, or recovered from COVID-19. The repertoires were released in a freely available public database meant as a resource for research on the immune response to SARS-CoV-2. Samples came from the ongoing ImmuneRACE study (first 160 participants) plus 1,254 subjects from 6 global collaborators. A de-identified subject ID, COVID-19 status, age in years and sex were almost always included in the sample metadata. Where HLA class I and class II types were available, the types were taken from metadata supplied by the sample provider, not from assay-based typing. Overall results and qualifications from the work: The amount of clinical and demographic metadata varied by source and participant and was provided uncurated.

About this clone itself: Its antigen has not been determined. Per-base qualities were not stored, and no clone one base away is much larger.

CDR3 length: 12 amino acids, cysteine to phenylalanine. Only CDR3 DNA remains: 36 bases, in frame from the first base. Sequences SEHNR (CDR1) and FQNEAQ (CDR2) are obtained from the germline V gene (reference sequence). Between the V and J ends, shortened by 6 bases and 5 bases respectively, the junction contains 10 bases. One collaborating source in Seattle enrolled patients while the patients were actively infected and followed the patients over time throughout the course of disease. Collaborating institutions collected whole blood in K2EDTA tubes following their own protocols. For TCRbeta analysis, collaborators shipped samples in one of three forms: frozen whole blood, isolated PBMCs, or DNA extracted from either of those sample types. TCRbeta CDR3 regions were amplified from genomic DNA using the immunoSEQ Assay, a bias-controlled multiplex PCR. Per the original workflow: The number of nucleated cells in each sample was estimated from the amplification of reference gene primers within the assay. To quantify the absolute abundance of each unique TCRbeta CDR3 rearrangement, sequence reads were collapsed and filtered. For each sample, productive Simpson clonality was calculated as the square root of Simpson's diversity index across productive rearrangements. Here the immuneACCESS table is served through TCRdb, limited to in-frame sequences with V and J called. Missing clones are a known gap in these copies; in checked studies unresolved V genes cover under half, and the rest lacks a known reason. The V and J calls and clone size were taken over from that table, and D and trimming were inferred from the DNA. The sample profile shows 200,000 to 250,000 clones; around 84% of them were found once. More than 9% of the sample belongs to the ten largest clones.

Here the chain combines TRBV7-9 and TRBJ2-5; 6 matching bases give a weak D call of TRBD2. The clonotype originates from an elderly woman with COVID-19, enrolled during active disease. The sample taken for sequencing was peripheral blood. In nucleotides, the sequence is TGTGCCAGCAGTTCAGGGACTGAGACCCAGTACTTC. Protein translation: CASSSGTETQYF.